The clone carrying this TCR beta chain has just one count. The sample belongs to a study of blood T cell repertoires in COVID-19. About the research overall: Sources were T cells, B-cell-depleted T cells, or PBMCs; the material itself was cDNA or gDNA.

CDR3 size: 16 residues. CDR1 and CDR2 (germline): SGHTA, FQGTGA. The trim removed 2 bases at V and 5 bases at J, leaving 10 bases unmatched. Authors' processing steps: Nucleated cell number was recorded as an estimate derived from reference gene primer amplification. Method: immunoSEQ multiplex PCR; TCRdb's copy keeps in-frame clones and lacks some. The V and J calls and clone size come from that table; D and trimming were worked out from the DNA. The profile covers approximately 670,000 clones, with approximately 90% appearing a single time and under 0.3% taken by the ten largest. The specimen was peripheral blood. This TCR came from a woman aged 18 to 35 with acute or convalescent COVID-19. The chain is built from TRBV7-3 and TRBJ1-1; 8 nucleotides align to TRBD1. CDR3 sequence reads: CASSLGTGAAMTEAFF. CDR3 bases: TGTGCCAGCAGCTTAGGGACAGGAGCGGCTATGACTGAAGCTTTCTTT.